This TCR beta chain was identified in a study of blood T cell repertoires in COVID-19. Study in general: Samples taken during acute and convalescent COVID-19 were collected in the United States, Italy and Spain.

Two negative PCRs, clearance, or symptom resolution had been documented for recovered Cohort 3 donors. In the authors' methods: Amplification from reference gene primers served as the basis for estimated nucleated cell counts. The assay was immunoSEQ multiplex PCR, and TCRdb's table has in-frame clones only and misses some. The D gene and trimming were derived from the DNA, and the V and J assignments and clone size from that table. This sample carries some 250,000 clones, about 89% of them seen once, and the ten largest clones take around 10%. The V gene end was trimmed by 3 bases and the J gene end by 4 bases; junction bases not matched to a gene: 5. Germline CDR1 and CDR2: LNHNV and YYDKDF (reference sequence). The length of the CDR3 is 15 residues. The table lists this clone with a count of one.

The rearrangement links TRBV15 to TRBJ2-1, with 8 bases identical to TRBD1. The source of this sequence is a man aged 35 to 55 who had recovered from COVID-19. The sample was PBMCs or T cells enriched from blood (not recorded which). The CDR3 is CATSRERTGYNEQFF. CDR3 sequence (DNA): TGTGCCACCAGCAGGGAGAGGACAGGGTACAATGAGCAGTTCTTC.